The 17 T cell receptor beta chains below were found in one sample sequenced in a study of T cell responses to AZD1222 COVID-19 vaccine. Data came from immunoSEQ multiplex PCR; TCRdb stores just in-frame clones and leaves some out. The table includes some 74,000 clones, roughly 90% detected once. Sequenced here: peripheral blood, sampled 28 days after the second AZD1222 dose. All receptors derive from an adult who received the AZD1222 COVID-19 vaccine.

The chain employs TRBV24-1 and TRBJ2-1; D is possibly TRBD2 (6 bases). The V gene's germline CDR1 is KGHDR and CDR2 SFDVKD. CDR3 length: 17 amino acids. Trimming cost V 4 bases and J 0 bases, with 15 bases left between them. CDR3 region: CATSDPDDGSSYNEQFF. The CDR3 DNA follows: TGTGCCACCAGTGACCCCGATGACGGGAGCTCCTACAATGAGCAGTTCTTC.

The V call is TRBV27, the J call TRBJ2-7, with a weak D call TRBD2 (5 bases). Germline V gene lookup returns CDR1 MNHEY and CDR2 SMNVEV (reference sequence). V dropped 1 base and J dropped 7 bases, with 14 bases sitting between them. The CDR3 has 14 residues. CDR3 DNA sequence: TGTGCCAGCAGTTTATACGGGGAAGAGAAAGAGCAGTACTTC. Translation: CASSLYGEEKEQYF.

The CDR3 region has the DNA TGTGCCATCAGTGCGACGGACAGTCCACCGGACACCATATATTTT. This encodes CAISATDSPPDTIYF. The V and J genes are TRBV10-3 and TRBJ1-3, with D possibly matching TRBD1 (6 bases). Germline lookup yields CDR1 ENHRY and CDR2 SYGVKD. CDR3 length equals 15 residues. Trimming left V 4 bases short and J 8 bases short, with 18 bases between.

This clone was counted between two and nine times. The chain combines TRBV28 with TRBJ1-5; D unclear. The CDR3 consists of 15 residues. Per germline, CDR1 MDHEN and CDR2 SYDVKM. Trimming took 6 bases from V and 2 from J, leaving 14 bases between them. The CDR3 sequence: CASSRFRGGNQPQHF. As DNA, the CDR3 is TGTGCCAGCAGCCGTTTCCGGGGTGGCAATCAGCCCCAGCATTTT.

CDR3 amino acids: CASSNSSYEQYF. The CDR3 DNA sequence: TGTGCCAGCAGCAACTCGTCCTACGAGCAGTACTTC. The chain carries TRBV21-1 and TRBJ2-7; the D call in the table, TRBD2, was not verified against the DNA. TRBV21-1 is noted as a pseudogene. This CDR3 comprises 12 residues.

The gene calls are TRBV5-6 and TRBJ1-6, with D possibly TRBD1 on 6 matching bases. The length of the CDR3 is 17 residues. Trimming shortened V by 3 bases and J by 0 bases, and 13 bases separated the two germline ends. Germline lookup yields CDR1 SGHDT and CDR2 YYEEEE. The CDR3 is CASSSPQGSSYNSPLHF. In nucleotides, the CDR3 is TGTGCCAGCAGCTCCCCGCAGGGGAGCTCCTATAATTCACCCCTCCACTTT.

V usage is TRBV6-5 and J usage is TRBJ2-4; maybe TRBD1 (5 bases). The V gene's germline CDR1 is MNHEY and CDR2 SVGAGI. This CDR3 comprises 14 residues. V was clipped by 0 bases and J by 6 bases, with 9 bases between them. CDR3 residues: CASSYSTGSNIQYF. Written as DNA, the CDR3 is TGTGCCAGCAGTTACTCTACAGGTTCAAACATTCAGTACTTC.

This chain connects TRBV28 to TRBJ2-7, with D possibly called TRBD1 or TRBD2 (5 bases each). The V and J ends lost 6 bases and 0 bases respectively, with 12 bases between them. Germline V gene lookup returns CDR1 MDHEN and CDR2 SYDVKM. The CDR3 has 14 residues. The CDR3 sequence: CASSPGAYSYEQYF. The CDR3 bases are TGTGCCAGCAGCCCCGGGGCCTACTCCTACGAGCAGTACTTC.

V usage is TRBV30 and J usage is TRBJ1-5; D gene ambiguous. Germline values: CDR1 GTSNPN, CDR2 SVGIG (reference sequence). There are 14 residues in the CDR3. V shed 0 bases and J shed 2 bases, with 8 bases lying between them. The CDR3 loop is CAWSVGWGNQPQHF. The CDR3 region has the DNA TGTGCCTGGAGTGTTGGTTGGGGCAATCAGCCCCAGCATTTT.

The chain recombines TRBV6-4 with TRBJ1-1; tentatively, D is TRBD1 (5 bases). V was shortened by 4 bases and J by 6 bases, with 15 bases between the two germline ends. Germline V gives CDR1 MRHNA, CDR2 SNTAGT. This CDR3 is 14 amino acids long. The CDR3, as DNA: TGTGCCAGCAGTGCCCTTCGGGGGAGGCCTGAAGCTTTCTTT. Translating it yields CASSALRGRPEAFF.

This clone was observed a single time. This chain uses TRBV6-1 with TRBJ1-2; no clear D. Trimming cost V 2 bases and J 4 bases, with 11 bases left between them. The CDR3 covers 14 residues. The germline V gene has CDR1 MNHNS and CDR2 SASEGT. The CDR3, as DNA: TGTGCCAGCAGTGAAATTCACCTTATCTATGGCTACACCTTC. Translating it yields CASSEIHLIYGYTF.

The gene calls are TRBV19 and TRBJ1-4, with 8 bases fitting TRBD1. V shed 7 bases and J 6 bases; nucleotides not matched to a gene: 10. The CDR3 is 15 amino acids. The V gene's germline CDR1 is LNHDA and CDR2 SQIVND (reference sequence). This CDR3 reads CASKQGVLKDEKLFF. CDR3 bases: TGTGCCAGTAAACAGGGGGTACTGAAAGATGAAAAACTGTTTTTT.

V and J are TRBV7-8 and TRBJ2-7; D not resolved. CDR1 SGHVS and CDR2 FQNEAQ come from the germline V gene. The V and J ends lost 5 bases and 2 bases respectively, with 7 bases between them. This CDR3 contains 12 residues. The CDR3 reads CASSLIPYEQYF. The CDR3 DNA follows: TGTGCCAGCAGCCTTATCCCCTACGAGCAGTACTTC.

The chain is built from TRBV13 and TRBJ1-4; D is uncertain. Germline V gives CDR1 PRHDT, CDR2 FYEKMQ (reference sequence). The CDR3 runs to 14 residues. V was cut by 4 bases and J by 2 bases, with 8 bases left in between. DNA for the CDR3: TGTGCCAGCAGCTGGAGCTCGACTAATGAAAAACTGTTTTTT. This encodes CASSWSSTNEKLFF.

The genes are TRBV2 and TRBJ2-2; 11 nucleotides align to TRBD2. Germline lookup yields CDR1 SNHLY and CDR2 FYNNEI. V lost 7 bases, J lost 1 base, and 5 bases stayed unmatched. The CDR3 is 16 residues long. The CDR3 DNA sequence: TGTGCCAGCAAAGGGCTAGCGGGAGGGAACACCGGGGAGCTGTTTTTT. Amino acids: CASKGLAGGNTGELFF.

The V and J genes are TRBV29-1 and TRBJ1-1; possible D gene TRBD1, 6 bases. CDR3 length: 13 amino acids. V lost 2 bases, J lost 1 base, and 8 bases lay in between. Germline-derived CDR1 and CDR2 are SQVTM and ANQGSEA. The CDR3, as DNA: TGCAGCGTTGAACGGGGGCCGAACACTGAAGCTTTCTTT. Residues: CSVERGPNTEAFF.

This clone was detected only once. The chain employs TRBV7-3 and TRBJ2-5, with TRBD2 as a possible D gene (7 bases). Per the germline V gene, CDR1 is SGHTA and CDR2 is FQGTGA. V lost 5 bases, J lost 2 bases, and 15 bases lay in between. This CDR3 contains 15 residues. In nucleotides, the CDR3 is TGTGCCAGCAGCCCGGACAGCGGGATGCAAGAGACCCAGTACTTC. This encodes CASSPDSGMQETQYF. The full variable domain, rest sourced from reference TRBV7-3 and TRBJ2-5, is GAGVSQTPSNKVTEKGKYVELRCDPISGHTALYWYRQSLGQGPEFLIYFQGTGAADDSGLPNDRFFAVRPEGSVSTLKIQRTERGDSAVYLCASSPDSGMQETQYFGPGTRLLVL.